These T cell receptor beta chains were read from a single sample in a study of cytomegalovirus exposure and HLA in healthy donors. Sequenced by immunoSEQ multiplex PCR; TCRdb stores in-frame clones only, minus some. The data hold 100,000 to 150,000 clones, with 76% observed a single time. The sequencing input was PBMCs. The origin of the receptors is a man in his fifties in good health and CMV-seronegative. The CDR3 runs from the conserved cysteine through the conserved F or W. Each record gives: V gene, D gene, clone size, J gene, CDR3 protein, CDR3 DNA. The D gene is left open where the match is weak. Clone size is stated in some rows and not others, as once, few, many or a class when expanded.

TRBV5-1	NA	NA	TRBJ1-3	CASSPGQRGNTIYF	TGCGCCAGCAGCCCCGGACAGAGAGGAAACACCATATATTTT
TRBV4-1	TRBD1	NA	TRBJ1-2	CASSQGGGTAYNYGYTF	TGCGCCAGCAGCCAGGGCGGGGGGACAGCCTATAACTATGGCTACACCTTC
TRBV5-4	NA	NA	TRBJ2-1	CASALAGGSLNEQFF	TGTGCCAGCGCCCTTGCTGGGGGCTCCTTGAATGAGCAGTTCTTC
TRBV5-6	TRBD2	NA	TRBJ2-1	CASSLYFGDYLYNEQFF	TGTGCCAGCAGCTTGTATTTTGGGGACTACCTCTACAATGAGCAGTTCTTC
TRBV28	TRBD1	NA	TRBJ2-3	CASSLFPGQGVTDTQYF	TGTGCCAGCAGTTTATTCCCGGGACAGGGGGTAACAGATACGCAGTATTTT
TRBV10-3	TRBD1	NA	TRBJ1-4	CAISEPDREGKLFF	TGTGCCATCAGTGAGCCGGACAGGGAAGGAAAACTGTTTTTT
TRBV13	NA	NA	TRBJ1-2	CASSFQTGRNGYTF	TGTGCCAGCAGCTTCCAAACAGGGAGAAACGGCTACACCTTC
TRBV6-6	TRBD1	once	TRBJ2-1	CASSYPPGQGVPEQFF	TGTGCCAGCAGTTACCCGCCGGGACAGGGAGTCCCTGAGCAGTTCTTC
TRBV7-7	NA	NA	TRBJ2-5	CASSPDTLETQYF	TGTGCCAGCAGCCCGGACACGTTGGAGACCCAGTACTTC
TRBV7-3	NA	NA	TRBJ1-6	CASSLNRAGANSPLHF	TGTGCCAGCAGCTTAAACCGGGCAGGGGCGAATTCACCCCTCCACTTT
TRBV18	TRBD2	NA	TRBJ2-1	CASSVGGSYNEQFF	TGTGCCAGCTCGGTCGGGGGGTCCTACAATGAGCAGTTCTTC
TRBV19	TRBD1	NA	TRBJ1-2	CASRRTPDRDYGYTF	TGTGCCAGTCGTAGAACCCCCGACAGGGACTATGGCTACACCTTC
TRBV6-4	TRBD1	NA	TRBJ2-3	CASSPGQGRTDTQYF	TGTGCCAGCAGCCCTGGACAGGGACGCACAGATACGCAGTATTTT
TRBV19	NA	NA	TRBJ1-4	CASSRGTRGEKLFF	TGTGCCAGTAGTAGGGGGACCAGGGGTGAAAAACTGTTTTTT
TRBV5-1	NA	once	TRBJ1-6	CASSRGSSYNSPLHF	TGCGCCAGCAGCCGAGGGAGCTCCTATAATTCACCCCTCCACTTT
TRBV7-2	NA	NA	TRBJ2-5	CASSLRGRLSTQETQYF	TGTGCCAGCAGCTTAAGGGGCCGGCTTAGCACACAGGAGACCCAGTACTTC
TRBV6-4	NA	few	TRBJ1-5	CASSPKQGSNQPQHF	TGTGCCAGCAGCCCGAAACAGGGAAGCAATCAGCCCCAGCATTTT
TRBV6-1	TRBD1	NA	TRBJ1-6	CAGSRTGFGNSPLHF	TGTGCCGGTTCTAGGACAGGGTTCGGGAATTCACCCCTCCACTTT
TRBV5-1	NA	once	TRBJ2-2	CASSLTPSVDTGELFF	TGCGCCAGCAGCTTGACCCCCTCGGTGGACACCGGGGAGCTGTTTTTT
TRBV4-2	NA	few	TRBJ2-5	CASSQDGRGGETQYF	TGTGCCAGCAGCCAAGATGGAAGGGGGGGGGAGACCCAGTACTTC
TRBV5-6	NA	NA	TRBJ1-3	CASSLEGADGNTIYF	TGTGCCAGCAGCTTGGAGGGAGCGGATGGAAACACCATATATTTT
TRBV7-9	NA	NA	TRBJ2-7	CASSQTRYEQYF	TGTGCCAGCAGCCAGACCAGGTACGAGCAGTACTTC
TRBV29-1	NA	NA	TRBJ2-1	CSVRTGNEQFF	TGCAGCGTAAGGACTGGCAATGAGCAGTTCTTC
TRBV19	NA	NA	TRBJ1-5	CASSMEGQGGSQPQHF	TGTGCCAGTAGTATGGAGGGGCAGGGCGGAAGCCAGCCCCAGCATTTT
TRBV28	TRBD2	NA	TRBJ2-3	CASSPSGGLRYTQYF	TGTGCCAGCAGTCCCAGCGGGGGGTTACGTTATACGCAGTATTTT
TRBV19	TRBD2	NA	TRBJ2-1	CASSTPSGTRGGYNEQFF	TGTGCCAGTAGTACGCCATCGGGGACGCGGGGGGGGTACAATGAGCAGTTCTTC
TRBV9	NA	few	TRBJ1-1	CAGTLLWGQNTEAFF	TGTGCCGGCACCCTCCTATGGGGACAGAACACTGAAGCTTTCTTT
TRBV2	NA	NA	TRBJ2-7	CASSEQGSDGLGVYEQYF	TGTGCCAGCAGTGAACAGGGTTCGGATGGGTTAGGGGTCTACGAGCAGTACTTC
TRBV19	TRBD1	NA	TRBJ1-1	CASSPGTGDLNTEAFF	TGTGCCAGTAGTCCAGGGACAGGGGACCTAAACACTGAAGCTTTCTTT
TRBV6-5	TRBD1	NA	TRBJ1-2	CASRQNRGDGYTF	TGTGCCAGCAGACAAAACAGGGGGGATGGCTACACCTTC
TRBV7-2	NA	NA	TRBJ2-5	CASSSPPKETQYF	TGTGCCAGCAGCTCCCCCCCTAAAGAGACCCAGTACTTC
TRBV7-8	NA	few	TRBJ2-7	CASSLGGGSYEQYF	TGTGCCAGCAGCTTAGGTGGCGGATCCTACGAGCAGTACTTC
TRBV19	NA	NA	TRBJ1-4	CASSGRTREKLFF	TGTGCCAGTAGTGGCCGCACTAGAGAAAAACTGTTTTTT
TRBV7-9	NA	few	TRBJ1-4	CSSSLDSPNEKLFF	TGTTCCAGCAGCTTAGATAGCCCTAATGAAAAACTGTTTTTT
TRBV11-2	NA	few	TRBJ1-1	CASSFGGRPNTEAFF	TGTGCCAGCAGCTTCGGGGGGAGGCCGAACACTGAAGCTTTCTTT
TRBV6-1	TRBD1	few	TRBJ1-4	CASRRDRQPNEKLFF	TGTGCCAGCAGGAGGGACAGGCAACCTAATGAAAAACTGTTTTTT
TRBV10-3	NA	NA	TRBJ2-7	CATGANRAREQYF	TGTGCCACGGGCGCTAACAGGGCTCGCGAGCAGTACTTC
TRBV7-9	NA	NA	TRBJ1-2	CASSTDRNGYTF	TGTGCCAGCAGCACCGACAGGAATGGCTACACCTTC
TRBV5-6	NA	NA	TRBJ1-1	CASSLMVYGNTEAFF	TGTGCCAGCAGCTTGATGGTCTATGGGAACACTGAAGCTTTCTTT
TRBV4-1	NA	NA	TRBJ1-6	CASSQVTRASSYNSPLHF	TGCGCCAGCAGCCAAGTAACTAGGGCCAGCTCCTATAATTCACCCCTCCACTTT
TRBV4-3	TRBD1	NA	TRBJ1-1	CASSQDDRAGGTEAFF	TGCGCCAGCAGCCAAGATGACAGGGCGGGAGGCACTGAAGCTTTCTTT
TRBV12-5	TRBD1	NA	TRBJ1-2	CASGLVPYFDRESRYGYTF	TGTGCTAGTGGTTTGGTACCCTACTTCGACAGGGAATCTCGCTATGGCTACACCTTC
TRBV7-6	NA	NA	TRBJ1-1	CASSQVLDTEAFF	TGTGCCAGCAGCCAAGTCCTAGACACTGAAGCTTTCTTT
TRBV14	TRBD2	NA	TRBJ2-5	CASSQGLAETQYF	TGTGCCAGCAGCCAAGGACTAGCCGAGACCCAGTACTTC
TRBV5-6	NA	NA	TRBJ2-2	CASRAPTVKF	TGTGCCAGCAGGGCGCCTACAGTTAAGTTT
TRBV5-4	TRBD1	NA	TRBJ2-1	CASSAPDRAYNEQFF	TGTGCCAGCAGCGCTCCAGACAGGGCCTACAATGAGCAGTTCTTC
TRBV7-9	NA	NA	TRBJ1-2	CASSLDVGRAGGYGYTF	TGTGCCAGCAGCTTAGACGTCGGAAGGGCCGGAGGCTATGGCTACACCTTC
TRBV6-5	TRBD1	once	TRBJ2-7	CASSYSGGEPYEQYF	TGTGCCAGCAGTTACTCAGGGGGCGAACCCTACGAGCAGTACTTC
TRBV11-2	NA	NA	TRBJ1-6	CASRPSGSSYNSPLHF	TGTGCCAGCCGACCCTCAGGCAGCTCCTATAATTCACCCCTCCACTTT
TRBV15	NA	NA	TRBJ1-1	CATSRRRDTEAFF	TGTGCCACCAGCAGACGCAGGGACACTGAAGCTTTCTTT
TRBV5-6	TRBD2	NA	TRBJ2-2	CASSWGGIGELFF	TGTGCCAGCAGCTGGGGGGGGATCGGGGAGCTGTTTTTT
TRBV19	NA	NA	TRBJ2-3	CASTNREDTQYF	TGTGCCAGTACCAACAGGGAGGATACGCAGTATTTT
TRBV7-2	NA	NA	TRBJ2-1	CASSVAAYNEQFF	TGTGCCAGCAGCGTCGCGGCCTACAATGAGCAGTTCTTC